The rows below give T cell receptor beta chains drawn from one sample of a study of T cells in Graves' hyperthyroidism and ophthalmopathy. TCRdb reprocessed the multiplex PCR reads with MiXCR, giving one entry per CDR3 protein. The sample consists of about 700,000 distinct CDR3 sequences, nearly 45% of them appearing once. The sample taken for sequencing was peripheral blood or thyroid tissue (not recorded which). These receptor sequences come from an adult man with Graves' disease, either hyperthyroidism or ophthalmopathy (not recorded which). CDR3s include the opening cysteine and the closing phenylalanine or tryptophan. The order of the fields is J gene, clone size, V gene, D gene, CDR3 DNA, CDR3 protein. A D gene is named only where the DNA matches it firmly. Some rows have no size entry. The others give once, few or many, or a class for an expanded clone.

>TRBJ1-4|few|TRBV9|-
TGTGCCAGCAGCGTACGGGCAGGGGATTTCGCTAATGAAAAACTGTTTTTT
CASSVRAGDFANEKLFF
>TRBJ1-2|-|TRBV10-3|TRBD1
TGTGCCAGCAGTTCCCGCCTCCGACAGGGGTACTATGGCTACACCTTC
CASSSRLRQGYYGYTF
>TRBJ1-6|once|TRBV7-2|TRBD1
TGTGCCAGCAGCCTCGACAGGGTGATTTCACCCCTCCACTTT
CASSLDRVISPLHF
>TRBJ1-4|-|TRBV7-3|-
TGTGCCAGCAGCCCCTCCTGGACAGCTAATGAAAAACTGTTTTTT
CASSPSWTANEKLFF
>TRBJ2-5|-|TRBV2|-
TGTGCCAGCAGTTTAAGCGGGCTAAGGTTAGAGACCCAGTACTTC
CASSLSGLRLETQYF
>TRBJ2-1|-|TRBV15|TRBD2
TGTGCCACCAGCAGAGGGGGACTAGCGAGGCAGTTCTTC
CATSRGGLARQFF
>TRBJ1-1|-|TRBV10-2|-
TGTGCCAGCACTCGACCGAGTAACACTGAAGCTTTCTTT
CASTRPSNTEAFF
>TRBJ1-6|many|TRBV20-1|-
TGCAGTGCTAGACCGGGGCCCGACTCTTCACCCCTCCACTTT
CSARPGPDSSPLHF
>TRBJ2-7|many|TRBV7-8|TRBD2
TGTGCCAGCAGCTCTAGCGGGAGGGCCGAGGACGAGCAGTACTTC
CASSSSGRAEDEQYF
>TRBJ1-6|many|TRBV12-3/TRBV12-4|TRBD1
TGTGCCAGCAGTTCACAGGGGGCGGTTTATTCACCCCTCCACTTT
CASSSQGAVYSPLHF
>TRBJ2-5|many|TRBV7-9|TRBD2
TGTGCCAGCAGCTTAGGAGCGGCGGGAGGACCTCAAGAGACCCAGTACTTC
CASSLGAAGGPQETQYF
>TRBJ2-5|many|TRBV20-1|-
TGCAGTGCTAGAGATGTAGGCAGGGGAGGGGAGACCCAGTACTTC
CSARDVGRGGETQYF
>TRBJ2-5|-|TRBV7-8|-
TGTGCCAGCAGTTCCCGTCAGGGCTTC
CASSSRQGF
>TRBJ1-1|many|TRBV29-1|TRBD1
TGCAGCGTTGAGGGACAGGCGAACACTGAAGCTTTCTTT
CSVEGQANTEAFF
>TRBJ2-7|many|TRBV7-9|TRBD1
TGTGCCAGCAGCCTGGGACAGATCAACGAGCAGTACTTC
CASSLGQINEQYF
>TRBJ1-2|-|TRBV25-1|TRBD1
TGTGCCAGCGCGACAGGGTTGGACTATGGCTACACCTTC
CASATGLDYGYTF
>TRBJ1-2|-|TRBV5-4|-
TGTGCCAGCAACCCGCCGGGATTGTCTTATGGCTACACCTTC
CASNPPGLSYGYTF
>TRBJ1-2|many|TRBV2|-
TGTGCCAGCATCACGGACACGAGGAATGGCTACACCTTC
CASITDTRNGYTF
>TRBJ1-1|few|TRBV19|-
TGTGCCAGTAGTATGACGGGGTTTGGCGAAGCTTTCTTT
CASSMTGFGEAFF
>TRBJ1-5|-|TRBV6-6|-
TGTGCCAGCAGTTCCTTCGATAGCAATCAGCCCCAGCATTTT
CASSSFDSNQPQHF
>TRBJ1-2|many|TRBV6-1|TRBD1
TGTGCCAGCAGAACACAGGGGGACTATGGCTACACCTTC
CASRTQGDYGYTF
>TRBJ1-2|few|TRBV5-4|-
TGTGCCAGCGGGGGAGGGGACTATGGCTACACCTTC
CASGGGDYGYTF
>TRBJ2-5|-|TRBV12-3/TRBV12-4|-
TGTGCCAGCAGTTCCGACGCCTGGGAGGACGAGACCCAGTACTTC
CASSSDAWEDETQYF
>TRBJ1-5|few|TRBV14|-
TGTGCCAGCAGCCCCCTTGGGGCAGGGAAACATAGCAATCAGCCCCAGCATTTT
CASSPLGAGKHSNQPQHF
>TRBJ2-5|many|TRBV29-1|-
TGCAGCGTAAGGTCGGGACCCCAAGAGACCCAGTACTTC
CSVRSGPQETQYF
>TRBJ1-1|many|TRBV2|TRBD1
TGTGCCAGCCAATCACGGACAGGGCAGACTGAAGCTTTCTTT
CASQSRTGQTEAFF
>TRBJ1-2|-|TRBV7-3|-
TGCGCCAGCAGCCAAGATCTCGGCAGGGAGAATGGCTACACCTTC
CASSQDLGRENGYTF
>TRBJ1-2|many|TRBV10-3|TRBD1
TGTGCCATCAGTGAGTCGAAGTCAGGGGGATATGGCTACACCTTC
CAISESKSGGYGYTF
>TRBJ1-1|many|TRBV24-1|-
TGTGCCACCAGTGCGACAGTGAACACTGAAGCTTTCTTT
CATSATVNTEAFF
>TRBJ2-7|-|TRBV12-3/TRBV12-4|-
TGTGCCAGCAGTTCCGGGAAGGGGACGACCTACGAGCAGTACTTC
CASSSGKGTTYEQYF
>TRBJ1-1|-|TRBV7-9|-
TGTGCCAGCAGCCTAACCCCGGGTGGGGGGGAGAACACTGAAGCTTTCTTT
CASSLTPGGGENTEAFF
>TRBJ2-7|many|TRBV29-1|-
TGCAGCGTTGGATACAGCTACGAGCAGTACTTC
CSVGYSYEQYF
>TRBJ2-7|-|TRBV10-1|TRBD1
TGCGCCAGCAGTGACGAATCGGGACAGGGGAACGAGCAGTACTTC
CASSDESGQGNEQYF
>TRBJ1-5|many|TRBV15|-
TGTGCCACCAGCAGACAGGGGTATCGCAATCAGCCCCAGCATTTT
CATSRQGYRNQPQHF
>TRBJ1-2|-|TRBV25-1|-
TGTGCCAGCAGTTCGCTAGCCGGGGATCGGGGAGGCTACACCTTC
CASSSLAGDRGGYTF
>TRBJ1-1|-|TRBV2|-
TGTGCCAGCAGTTCCTTGACAGGAATTAACACTGAAGCTTTCTTT
CASSSLTGINTEAFF
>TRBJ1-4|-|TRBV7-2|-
TGTGCCAGCAGCCCGACCAGGATAAGTAATGAAAAACTGTTTTTT
CASSPTRISNEKLFF
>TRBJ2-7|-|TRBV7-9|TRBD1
TGTGCCAGCAGCCATAGGACAGGGTGGGAGCAGTACTTC
CASSHRTGWEQYF
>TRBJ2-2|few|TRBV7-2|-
TGTGCCAGCAGCTTAATGGCAGGGAACACCGGGGAGCTGTTTTTT
CASSLMAGNTGELFF
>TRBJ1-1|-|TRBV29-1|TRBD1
TGCAGGTTGGGACAGAGGATGAACACTGAAGCTTTCTTT
CRLGQRMNTEAFF
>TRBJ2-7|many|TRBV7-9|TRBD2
TGTGCCAGCAGCTTAGAGGTCGGCGGGAGGGTCTACGAGCAGTACTTC
CASSLEVGGRVYEQYF
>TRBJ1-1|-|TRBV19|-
TGTGCCAGTGGGATGACAGCTGAAGCTTTCTTT
CASGMTAEAFF
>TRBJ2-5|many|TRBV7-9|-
TGTGCCAGCAGTCATTCGGAGTACCAAGAGACCCAGTACTTC
CASSHSEYQETQYF
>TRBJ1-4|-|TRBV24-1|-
TGTGCCACCAGTGAGGTTGGCGGAGAAAAACTGTTTTTT
CATSEVGGEKLFF
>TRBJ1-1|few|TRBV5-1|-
TGCGCCAGCAGCATGGACACCATGAACACTGAAGCTTTCTTT
CASSMDTMNTEAFF
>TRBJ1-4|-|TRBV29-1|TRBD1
TGCCTTGCGGGAGGGGGACAGGGGGCAGAACTGTTTTTT
CLAGGGQGAELFF
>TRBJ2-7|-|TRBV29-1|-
TGCAGCGTTGCAGGGGCGGGAGGACAGGGAGCGGCGAGCTCCTACGAGCAGTACTTC
CSVAGAGGQGAASSYEQYF
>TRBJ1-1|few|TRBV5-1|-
TGCGCCAGCAGGATCTCGGACAGCCGGAACACTGAAGCTTTCTTT
CASRISDSRNTEAFF
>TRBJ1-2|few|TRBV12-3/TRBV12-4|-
TGTGCCAGCAGTACAACCTGGGGAAACTATGGCTACACCTTC
CASSTTWGNYGYTF
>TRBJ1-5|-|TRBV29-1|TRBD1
TGCAGCGCATCACAGGGGATGAGCAATCAGCCCCAGCATTTT
CSASQGMSNQPQHF
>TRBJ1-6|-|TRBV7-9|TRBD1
TGTGCCAGCAGCTGGACAGGGGCCGGTTCACCCCTCCACTTT
CASSWTGAGSPLHF
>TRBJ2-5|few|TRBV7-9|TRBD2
TGTGCCAGCAGCCGACTCGGGACTAGCGTACGAGAGACCCAGTACTTC
CASSRLGTSVRETQYF